Listed below are T cell receptor beta chains from one sample, sequenced in a study of vaccination and CD4 T cells after COVID-19. TCRdb re-called the PCR reads through MiXCR, storing one row per CDR3 protein. The sample records more than 10,000 distinct CDR3 sequences, about 36% being singletons. Their antigens remain unidentified. The specimen sequenced was cultured CD4+ T cells from blood. These TCRs come from a human donor with COVID-19. CDR3s include the opening cysteine and the closing phenylalanine or tryptophan. D genes are given only for firm matches. The size field is filled for only some rows; it gives once, few, many or a size class.

D	V	size	J	CDR3	DNA
TRBD1	TRBV6-1	few	TRBJ1-3	CASSQTGEYTIYF	TGTGCCAGCAGTCAAACAGGGGAGTACACCATATATTTT
TRBD1	TRBV10-3	-	TRBJ1-2	CAITPDRADYGYTF	TGTGCCATCACCCCGGACAGGGCTGACTATGGCTACACCTTC
-	TRBV7-2	few	TRBJ2-5	CASSASSAETQYF	TGTGCCAGCAGCGCCTCATCAGCAGAGACCCAGTACTTC
TRBD1	TRBV29-1	few	TRBJ1-1	CSAPGQGTIRTEAFF	TGCAGCGCCCCGGGACAGGGGACGATCCGCACTGAAGCTTTCTTT
TRBD2	TRBV6-1	few	TRBJ2-3	CASGSGGTDTQYF	TGTGCCAGCGGTAGCGGGGGGACAGATACGCAGTATTTT
-	TRBV5-4	-	TRBJ1-6	CASSLGSGGALNSPLHF	TGTGCCAGCAGCTTAGGGTCGGGAGGGGCGCTAAATTCACCCCTCCACTTT
-	TRBV12-3/TRBV12-4	-	TRBJ2-3	CASINRRSGADTQYF	TGTGCCAGCATTAACCGTAGGTCTGGTGCAGATACGCAGTATTTT
TRBD1	TRBV20-1	-	TRBJ1-1	CSARPGTGGRNTEAFF	TGCAGTGCTAGACCCGGGACAGGGGGCAGGAACACTGAAGCTTTCTTT
-	TRBV5-1	-	TRBJ2-7	CASSLGVRGSYEQYF	TGCGCCAGCAGCTTGGGGGTCAGAGGATCCTACGAGCAGTACTTC
TRBD1	TRBV4-2	few	TRBJ1-1	CASSQAQGITAFF	TGTGCCAGCAGCCAAGCACAGGGGATCACAGCTTTCTTT
TRBD1	TRBV27	large	TRBJ1-2	CASSLSGQAGYTF	TGTGCCAGCAGTTTATCGGGACAGGCTGGCTACACCTTC
TRBD2	TRBV12-5	-	TRBJ2-1	CASGAGLAGDLNNEQFF	TGTGCTAGTGGGGCTGGACTAGCGGGGGACCTGAACAATGAGCAGTTCTTC
-	TRBV7-6	-	TRBJ2-2	CASSSDITRELFF	TGTGCCAGCAGCTCGGACATCACCAGGGAGCTGTTTTTT
-	TRBV5-4	few	TRBJ2-3	CASSPQGTDTQYF	TGTGCCAGCAGCCCCCAGGGCACAGATACGCAGTATTTT
-	TRBV20-1	-	TRBJ1-1	CSAPSGGKNEAFF	TGCAGTGCCCCCTCCGGCGGGAAGAATGAAGCTTTCTTT
-	TRBV7-7	few	TRBJ2-2	CASSSGEVGELFF	TGTGCTAGCAGTTCAGGGGAGGTCGGGGAGCTGTTTTTT
-	TRBV14	-	TRBJ1-2	CASSQSPVGNYGYTF	TGTGCCAGCAGCCAAAGTCCTGTCGGGAACTATGGCTACACCTTC
-	TRBV20-1	few	TRBJ1-5	CSAGSGGNQPQHF	TGCAGTGCTGGTTCAGGGGGCAATCAGCCCCAGCATTTT
-	TRBV6-5	-	TRBJ1-2	CASSSVAGTNYGYTF	TGTGCCAGCAGTTCCGTAGCCGGGACGAACTATGGCTACACCTTC
-	TRBV20-1	few	TRBJ2-5	CIPGLRQETQYF	TGCATCCCGGGACTCCGGCAAGAGACCCAGTACTTC
-	TRBV20-1	few	TRBJ2-5	CSARDRRTAETQYF	TGCAGTGCTAGAGATCGGAGGACCGCAGAGACCCAGTACTTC
-	TRBV15	-	TRBJ2-7	CATSRDQGYEQYF	TGTGCCACCAGCAGAGATCAGGGATACGAGCAGTACTTC
-	TRBV30	-	TRBJ1-1	CAWRQGSSTEAFF	TGTGCCTGGAGACAGGGCTCGAGCACTGAAGCTTTCTTT
TRBD2	TRBV7-7	hyperexpanded	TRBJ2-3	CASSLAGGQWDTQYF	TGTGCTAGCAGCTTAGCGGGGGGGCAATGGGATACGCAGTATTTT
-	TRBV7-8	-	TRBJ2-7	CASSGGGVTYEQYF	TGTGCCAGCAGCGGAGGTGGGGTAACCTACGAGCAGTACTTC
-	TRBV7-6	-	TRBJ2-3	CASSPGGPSTDTQYF	TGTGCCAGCAGCCCTGGAGGACCCAGCACAGATACGCAGTATTTT
TRBD2	TRBV7-2	few	TRBJ2-7	CASSLTSGGTYEQYF	TGTGCCAGCAGCTTAACTAGCGGGGGGACGTACGAGCAGTACTTC
TRBD1	TRBV6-4	-	TRBJ1-2	CASSDLDRGYGYTF	TGTGCCAGCAGTGACTTGGACAGGGGCTATGGCTACACCTTC
-	TRBV7-9	-	TRBJ2-3	CASEYAGASTDTQYF	TGTGCCAGCGAATATGCAGGAGCTAGCACAGATACGCAGTATTTT
-	TRBV5-1	-	TRBJ1-5	CASSLGPENQPQHF	TGCGCCAGCAGCTTGGGGCCGGAGAATCAGCCCCAGCATTTT
TRBD1	TRBV18	-	TRBJ1-1	CASSTTGDTEAFF	TGTGCCAGCTCAACGACAGGGGACACTGAAGCTTTCTTT
-	TRBV21-1	-	TRBJ1-6	CASSKEHRGGSPLHF	TGTGCCAGCAGCAAAGAACACAGGGGAGGATCACCCCTCCACTTT
-	TRBV20-1	once	TRBJ2-7	CSARELTKSSYEQYF	TGCAGTGCTAGAGAACTCACCAAGAGCTCCTACGAGCAGTACTTC
-	TRBV5-4	-	TRBJ2-7	CASSLAQTGYEQYF	TGTGCCAGCAGCTTGGCACAAACAGGGTACGAGCAGTACTTC
TRBD2	TRBV9	-	TRBJ2-5	CASSTRGGPGETQYF	TGTGCCAGCAGCACTCGCGGGGGGCCTGGGGAGACCCAGTACTTC
-	TRBV6-1	few	TRBJ1-2	CASSEGNYGYTF	TGTGCCAGCAGTGAAGGCAACTATGGCTACACCTTC
TRBD1	TRBV12-3/TRBV12-4	-	TRBJ1-2	CASSVGQAFGGYTF	TGTGCCAGCAGCGTGGGACAGGCCTTCGGAGGCTACACCTTC
TRBD2	TRBV12-3/TRBV12-4	few	TRBJ2-1	CASSPKSSGGGNEQFF	TGTGCCAGCAGTCCGAAAAGTAGCGGGGGTGGCAATGAGCAGTTCTTC
-	TRBV5-1	-	TRBJ1-1	CASSSAGVNTEAFF	TGCGCCAGCAGCTCGGCAGGGGTGAACACTGAAGCTTTCTTT
-	TRBV2	-	TRBJ2-5	CASSVVNLETQYF	TGTGCCAGCAGTGTAGTGAATCTAGAGACCCAGTACTTC
-	TRBV30	few	TRBJ2-4	CAWSDVSIQYF	TGTGCCTGGAGCGACGTCAGCATTCAGTACTTC
TRBD2	TRBV29-1	-	TRBJ2-7	CSVDGGGTYEQYF	TGCAGCGTTGATGGGGGGGGTACCTACGAGCAGTACTTC
-	TRBV15	-	TRBJ2-5	CATTPLGGAQETQYF	TGTGCCACCACCCCTCTGGGGGGGGCCCAAGAGACCCAGTACTTC
-	TRBV5-4	-	TRBJ1-2	CASSSEGGYGYTF	TGTGCCAGCAGCTCGGAGGGAGGCTATGGCTACACCTTC
-	TRBV5-1	-	TRBJ2-1	CASSLASSYNEQFF	TGCGCCAGCAGCTTAGCGAGCTCCTACAATGAGCAGTTCTTC
TRBD1	TRBV7-9	few	TRBJ1-6	CASSLTGDNSPLHF	TGTGCCAGCAGCTTGACAGGGGATAATTCACCCCTCCACTTT
-	TRBV30	few	TRBJ1-3	CAWSDRNTIYF	TGTGCCTGGAGTGATAGAAACACCATATATTTT
TRBD1	TRBV29-1	-	TRBJ2-7	CSVDWTGAPREQYF	TGCAGCGTGGACTGGACAGGGGCACCGCGCGAGCAGTACTTC
-	TRBV19	-	TRBJ1-1	CASARQASFEAFF	TGTGCCAGCGCCAGACAGGCCTCGTTTGAAGCTTTCTTT
-	TRBV28	-	TRBJ1-5	CASSRPHQGGGQPQHF	TGTGCCAGCAGCCGCCCTCACCAGGGAGGCGGACAGCCCCAGCATTTT
-	TRBV14	few	TRBJ1-6	CASSQDTSGTAGRYNSPLHF	TGTGCCAGCAGCCAAGATACAAGTGGGACCGCGGGCCGTTATAATTCACCCCTCCACTTT
TRBD1	TRBV18	-	TRBJ1-5	CASAPGGGGQPQHF	TGTGCCAGCGCACCAGGGGGGGGCGGTCAGCCCCAGCATTTT
-	TRBV24-1	few	TRBJ1-6	CATSDWAVHSYNSPLHF	TGTGCCACCAGTGATTGGGCAGTCCACTCCTATAATTCACCCCTCCACTTT
-	TRBV28	few	TRBJ1-2	CASSPTDSPYGYTF	TGTGCCAGCAGTCCAACTGACAGTCCCTATGGCTACACCTTC
-	TRBV7-9	-	TRBJ1-3	CASSLALGSGNTIYF	TGTGCCAGCAGCTTAGCGTTAGGATCTGGAAACACCATATATTTT